The T cell receptor (beta chain) under discussion was sequenced for a study of human T cells and chemical hapten exposure. MiXCR was run by TCRdb on the RACE reads, yielding one entry per CDR3 protein. The top ten clones hold about 2.2% of a sample with some 400,000 distinct CDR3 sequences, about 4.8% of them seen once. This CDR3 spans 17 amino acids. The time point here: patch test 1, 2 weeks after DPC sensitization. Indicated treatment: therapeutic diphenylcyclopropenone sensitization with weekly scalp DPC. The study, taken as a whole, reports: TCRs at high frequency, those above 1 in 1000, did not change with DPC sensitization. Expanded TCRs clustered into significantly more large CDR3 similarity groups than controls, the analysis revealed.

This clonotype was recorded many times. Its antigen is still unknown. This sample comprised whole blood, obtained in connection with sensitization to the hapten diphenylcyclopropenone (DPC). The source is a woman aged 45-60 years with alopecia areata. Some clones in this sample may be carry-over from other donors' samples. The chain carries TRBV12-2 and TRBJ2-3; the table's TRBD1 call for D was not verified on the DNA. TRBV12-2 is recorded as a pseudogene. Written as DNA, the CDR3 is TGTGCAAGTCGCGAAGCCCGGAGCGGTAATAGCACAGATACGCAGTATTTT. As protein: CASREARSGNSTDTQYF.